One and the same sample provided the 11 T cell receptor beta chains below, sequenced in a study of human T cells and chemical hapten exposure. TCRdb ran MiXCR on the 5' RACE reads and lists one entry per CDR3 protein. The sample holds 65,000 to 95,000 distinct CDR3 sequences, about 8% seen once. The authors extracted total RNA from unfractionated whole blood. Source of these receptors: a male donor in good health.

This clonotype was seen a few times. The chain links TRBV10-3 to TRBJ1-4; no clear D gene. The CDR3 runs 17 residues. V lost 8 bases and J 0 bases, leaving 19 bases between the germline ends. Germline loops: CDR1 ENHRY, CDR2 SYGVKD. CDR3 sequence reads: CAIGEGRRLTTNEKLFF. In DNA, the CDR3 is TGTGCCATCGGAGAGGGCAGAAGACTCACAACTAATGAAAAACTGTTTTTT.

In this sample, this clonotype turned up many times. The rearrangement uses TRBV6-5 and TRBJ1-1; tentative D call: TRBD1 (6 bases). V shed 6 bases and J shed 6 bases, with 20 bases lying between them. Germline assignment: CDR1 MNHEY and CDR2 SVGAGI. This CDR3 is built from 15 residues. CDR3 bases: TGTGCCAGCAGCCGCGCACCGGGACAAAGGGCTGAAGCTTTCTTT. Protein product: CASSRAPGQRAEAFF.

This clonotype was observed at least ten times. V and J are TRBV12-3 or TRBV12-4 and TRBJ2-7; D not resolved. The CDR3 is made up of 11 amino acids. With 2 bases removed from V and 2 bases from J, the gap between germline ends came to 1 base. The CDR3 loop is CASSLTYEQYF. CDR3 in DNA: TGTGCCAGCAGTTTAACCTACGAGCAGTACTTC.

This clonotype was observed at least ten times. This chain links TRBV5-1 with TRBJ2-7; 12 bases are a match to TRBD1. The CDR3 length is 15 residues. Looked up from germline, CDR1 is SGHRS and CDR2 is YFSETQ. J was trimmed by 3 bases and V by 4 bases; bases with no gene match: 5. CDR3 nucleotide sequence: TGCGCCAGCAGCCCCGGGACAGGGGGCTACTACGAGCAGTACTTC. It yields the protein CASSPGTGGYYEQYF.

This clonotype showed up just a few times. V gene TRBV7-2 combines with J gene TRBJ2-1; D is perhaps TRBD1 (5 bases). Trimming cost V 6 bases and J 6 bases, with 21 bases left between them. This CDR3 region has 16 residues. Per germline, CDR1 SGHTA and CDR2 FQGNSA. CDR3 region: CASSPGGAGIRNEQFF. CDR3 nucleotides: TGTGCCAGCAGTCCAGGTGGGGCAGGGATACGCAATGAGCAGTTCTTC.

This clonotype was observed many times. Here the CDR3 DNA reads TGTGCCAGCAGCCTTGACGCCCATCAGCCCCAGCATTTT. This sequence encodes CASSLDAHQPQHF. The genes are TRBV12-3 or TRBV12-4 and TRBJ1-5; no reliable D call. Trimming cost V 6 bases and J 5 bases, with 11 bases left between them. CDR3 length equals 13 residues.

This clonotype was counted ten times or more. The V and J genes are TRBV20-1 and TRBJ2-1, with D unresolved. The CDR3 sequence is 15 residues long. Germline V gives CDR1 DFQATT, CDR2 SNEGSKA (reference sequence). V gave up 0 bases and J gave up 3 bases, with 12 bases separating them. The CDR3 is CSARDPRGYYNEQFF. For the CDR3, the DNA is TGCAGTGCTAGAGATCCCCGCGGATACTACAATGAGCAGTTCTTC.

This clonotype was seen many times. The gene calls are TRBV18 and TRBJ1-5; D ambiguous. In germline, CDR1 is KGHSH, CDR2 LQKENI. This CDR3 is 15 amino acids long. The V and J ends lost 3 bases and 1 base respectively, with 10 bases between them. The CDR3 coding sequence is TGTGCCAGCTCACCGATAACTGGGAGCAATCAGCCCCAGCATTTT. This codes for CASSPITGSNQPQHF.

This clonotype was detected only a few times. The chain employs TRBV12-3 or TRBV12-4 and TRBJ1-5, with D possibly being TRBD1 (6 bases). The germline V and J ends were trimmed by 3 bases and 0 bases, with 9 bases remaining between them. The CDR3 contains 15 residues. The CDR3 sequence: CASSFQGTSNQPQHF. CDR3 DNA: TGTGCCAGCAGTTTCCAGGGGACTAGCAATCAGCCCCAGCATTTT.

A word on this clonotype: A much bigger clone sits one base away, suggesting this may be a read error. The V gene is TRBV6-5, the J gene TRBJ2-1; weak D call: TRBD1 (6 bases). This CDR3 is built from 14 residues. The germline CDR1 and CDR2 sequences are MNHEY and SVGAGI. DNA of the CDR3: TGTGCCAACAGTACAGGGTCTTCCTACAATGAGCAGTTCTTC. Its translation is CANSTGSSYNEQFF.

This clonotype was seen just once. V and J are TRBV9 and TRBJ1-5; 8 bases map to TRBD1. The germline gives CDR1 SGDLS, CDR2 YYNGEE. The V gene end was trimmed by 3 bases and the J gene end by 7 bases; junction bases not matched to a gene: 15. The CDR3 is made up of 17 amino acids. The CDR3 sequence is CASSAGPEQGVGQPQHF. In nucleotides, the CDR3 is TGTGCCAGCAGCGCAGGACCGGAACAGGGGGTTGGGCAGCCCCAGCATTTT.